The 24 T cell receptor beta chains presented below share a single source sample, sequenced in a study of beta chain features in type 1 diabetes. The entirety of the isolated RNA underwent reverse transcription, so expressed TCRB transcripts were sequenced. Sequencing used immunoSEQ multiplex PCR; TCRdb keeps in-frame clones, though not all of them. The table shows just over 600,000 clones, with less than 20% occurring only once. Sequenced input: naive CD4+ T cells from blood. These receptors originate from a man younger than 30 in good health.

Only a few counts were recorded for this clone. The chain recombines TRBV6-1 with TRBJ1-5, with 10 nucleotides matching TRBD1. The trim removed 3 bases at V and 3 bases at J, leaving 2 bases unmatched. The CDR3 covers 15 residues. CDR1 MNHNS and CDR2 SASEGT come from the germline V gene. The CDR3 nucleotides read TGTGCCAGCAGTGAGGGACAGGGGCCCAATCAGCCCCAGCATTTT. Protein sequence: CASSEGQGPNQPQHF.

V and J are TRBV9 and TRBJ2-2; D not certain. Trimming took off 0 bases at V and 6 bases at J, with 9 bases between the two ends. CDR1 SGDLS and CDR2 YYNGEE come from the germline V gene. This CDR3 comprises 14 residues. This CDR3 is CASSVVGKAGELFF. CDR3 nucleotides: TGTGCCAGCAGCGTAGTAGGCAAAGCCGGGGAGCTGTTTTTT.

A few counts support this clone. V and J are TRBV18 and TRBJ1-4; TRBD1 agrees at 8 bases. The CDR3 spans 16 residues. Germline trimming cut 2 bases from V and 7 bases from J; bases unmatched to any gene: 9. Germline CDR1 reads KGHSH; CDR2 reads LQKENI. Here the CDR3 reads CASSPNGQGDREKLFF. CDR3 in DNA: TGTGCCAGCTCACCAAACGGACAGGGAGATCGTGAAAAACTGTTTTTT.

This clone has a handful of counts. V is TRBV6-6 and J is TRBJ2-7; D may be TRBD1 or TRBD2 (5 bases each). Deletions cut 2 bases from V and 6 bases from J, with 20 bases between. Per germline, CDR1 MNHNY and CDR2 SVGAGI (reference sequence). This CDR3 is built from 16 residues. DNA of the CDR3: TGTGCCAGCAGTTACCGGAGCCCGACATTGAGGGGCGAGCAGTACTTC. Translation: CASSYRSPTLRGEQYF.

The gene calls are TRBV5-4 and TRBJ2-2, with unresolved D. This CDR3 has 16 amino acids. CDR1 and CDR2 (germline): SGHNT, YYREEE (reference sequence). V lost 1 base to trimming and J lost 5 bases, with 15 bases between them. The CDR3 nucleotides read TGTGCCAGCAGCTTGAGAAGCGTGGTGGGGACCGGGGAGCTGTTTTTT. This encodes CASSLRSVVGTGELFF.

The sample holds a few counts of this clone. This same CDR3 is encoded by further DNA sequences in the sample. CDR3 protein: CSVEGTSGTDTQYF. In DNA, the CDR3 is TGCAGCGTTGAGGGGACTAGCGGCACAGATACGCAGTATTTT. This sequence joins TRBV29-1 and TRBJ2-3; 10 bases line up with TRBD2. Germline CDR1 is SQVTM and CDR2 is ANQGSEA. This CDR3 spans 14 amino acids. The V segment lost 3 bases and the J segment 1 base; nucleotides outside the gene matches: 1.

CDR3 bases: TGTGCCAGCAGACCAACGGGCCCCGGCTATGGCTACACCTTC. As protein: CASRPTGPGYGYTF. The rearrangement uses TRBV7-2 and TRBJ1-2; D remains unclear. Germline CDR1 and CDR2: SGHTA and FQGNSA. Trimming stripped 6 bases from V and 4 bases from J, with 15 bases between. The CDR3 runs 14 residues.

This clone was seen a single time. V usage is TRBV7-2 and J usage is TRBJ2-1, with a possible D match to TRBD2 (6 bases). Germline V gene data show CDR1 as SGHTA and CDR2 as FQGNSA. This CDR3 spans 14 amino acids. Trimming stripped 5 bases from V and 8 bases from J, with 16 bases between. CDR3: CASSPNLANHEQFF. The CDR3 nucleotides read TGTGCCAGCAGCCCAAATCTAGCGAACCATGAGCAGTTCTTC.

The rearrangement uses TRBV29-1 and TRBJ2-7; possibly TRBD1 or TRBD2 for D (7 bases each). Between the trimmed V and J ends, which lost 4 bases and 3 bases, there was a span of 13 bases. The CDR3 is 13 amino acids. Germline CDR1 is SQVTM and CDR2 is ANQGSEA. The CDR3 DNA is TGCAGCGTTGGCGGGGGACAGATCTACGAGCAGTACTTC. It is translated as CSVGGGQIYEQYF.

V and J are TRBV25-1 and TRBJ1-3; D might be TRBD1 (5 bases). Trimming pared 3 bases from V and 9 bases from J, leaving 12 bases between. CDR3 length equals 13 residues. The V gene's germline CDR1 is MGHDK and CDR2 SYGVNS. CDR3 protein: CASSERGGATIYF. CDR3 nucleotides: TGTGCCAGCAGTGAGAGGGGAGGAGCCACCATATATTTT. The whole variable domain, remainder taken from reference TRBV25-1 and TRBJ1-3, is EADIYQTPRYLVIGTGKKITLECSQTMGHDKMYWYQQDPGMELHLIHYSYGVNSTEKGDLSSESTVSRIRTEHFPLTLESARPSHTSQYLCASSERGGATIYFGEGSWLTVV.

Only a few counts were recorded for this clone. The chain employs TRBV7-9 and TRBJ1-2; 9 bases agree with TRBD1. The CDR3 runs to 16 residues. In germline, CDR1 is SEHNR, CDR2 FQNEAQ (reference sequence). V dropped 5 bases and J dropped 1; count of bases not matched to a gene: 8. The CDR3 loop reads CASSHPDRGNNYGYTF. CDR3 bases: TGTGCCAGCAGCCATCCGGACAGGGGAAATAACTATGGCTACACCTTC.

As DNA, the CDR3 is TGCGCCAGCAGCCAGGGACATGGTGGAAACACCATATATTTT. Protein sequence: CASSQGHGGNTIYF. This rearrangement joins TRBV4-3 to TRBJ1-3; D is possibly TRBD1 (6 bases). The germline CDR1 and CDR2 sequences are LGHNA and YSLEER. The V end was cut by 3 bases, the J end by 3 bases, with 9 bases between. The length of the CDR3 is 14 residues.

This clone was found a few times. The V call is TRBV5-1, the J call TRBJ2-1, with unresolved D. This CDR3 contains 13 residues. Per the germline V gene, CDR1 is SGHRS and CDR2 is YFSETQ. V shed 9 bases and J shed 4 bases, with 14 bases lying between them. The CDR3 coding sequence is TGCGCCACCTCACGAGAAGGTTACAATGAGCAGTTCTTC. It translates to CATSREGYNEQFF.

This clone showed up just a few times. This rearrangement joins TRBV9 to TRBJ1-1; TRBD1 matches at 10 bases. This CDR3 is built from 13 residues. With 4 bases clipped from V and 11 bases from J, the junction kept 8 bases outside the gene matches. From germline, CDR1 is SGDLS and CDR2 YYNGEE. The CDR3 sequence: CASSPGTGVGAFF. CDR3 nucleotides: TGTGCCAGCAGCCCCGGGACAGGGGTAGGCGCTTTCTTT.

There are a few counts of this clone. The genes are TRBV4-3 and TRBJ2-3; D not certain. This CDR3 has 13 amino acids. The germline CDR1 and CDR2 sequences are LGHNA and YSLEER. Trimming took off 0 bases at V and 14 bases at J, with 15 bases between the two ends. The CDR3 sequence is CASSQDPLVSLYF. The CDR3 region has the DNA TGCGCCAGCAGCCAAGATCCTCTAGTAAGCCTGTATTTT.

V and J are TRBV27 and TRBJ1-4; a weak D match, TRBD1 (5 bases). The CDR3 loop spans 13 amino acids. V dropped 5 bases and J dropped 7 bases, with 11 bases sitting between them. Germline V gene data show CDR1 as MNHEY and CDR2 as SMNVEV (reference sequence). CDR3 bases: TGTGCCAGCAGTACATGGACAAGTGAAAAACTGTTTTTT. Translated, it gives CASSTWTSEKLFF.

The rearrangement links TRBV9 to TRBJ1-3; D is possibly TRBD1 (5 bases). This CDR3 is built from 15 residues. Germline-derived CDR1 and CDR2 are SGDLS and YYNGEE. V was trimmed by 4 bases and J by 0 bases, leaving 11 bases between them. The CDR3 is CASSTSTDSGNTIYF. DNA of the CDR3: TGTGCCAGCAGCACCTCGACAGACTCTGGAAACACCATATATTTT.

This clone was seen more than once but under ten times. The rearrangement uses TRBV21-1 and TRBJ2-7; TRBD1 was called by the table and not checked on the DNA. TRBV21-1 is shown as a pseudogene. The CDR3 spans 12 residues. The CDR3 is CARKQGAYEQYF. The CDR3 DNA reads TGTGCCAGAAAACAGGGGGCCTACGAGCAGTACTTC.

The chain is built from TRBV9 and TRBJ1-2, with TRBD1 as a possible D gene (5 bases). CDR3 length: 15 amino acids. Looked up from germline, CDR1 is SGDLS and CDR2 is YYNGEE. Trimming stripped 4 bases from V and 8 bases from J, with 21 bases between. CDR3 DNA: TGTGCCAGCAGCCCCCAACCTGACAGAACGGAGGGCTACACCTTC. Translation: CASSPQPDRTEGYTF. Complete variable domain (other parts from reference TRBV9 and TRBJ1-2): DSGVTQTPKHLITATGQRVTLRCSPRSGDLSVYWYQQSLDQGLQFLIQYYNGEERAKGNILERFSAQQFPDLHSELNLSSLELGDSALYFCASSPQPDRTEGYTFGSGTRLTVV.

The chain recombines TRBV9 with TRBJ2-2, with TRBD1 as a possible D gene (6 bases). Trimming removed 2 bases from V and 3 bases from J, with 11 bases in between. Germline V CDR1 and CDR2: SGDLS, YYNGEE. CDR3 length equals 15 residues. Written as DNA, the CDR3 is TGTGCCAGCAGCGTCCGGACAGTCGACACCGGGGAGCTGTTTTTT. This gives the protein CASSVRTVDTGELFF.

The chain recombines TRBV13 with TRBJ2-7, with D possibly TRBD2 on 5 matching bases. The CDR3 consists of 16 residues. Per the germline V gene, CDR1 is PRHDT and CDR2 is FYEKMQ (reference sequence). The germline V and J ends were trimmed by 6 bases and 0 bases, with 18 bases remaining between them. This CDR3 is CASSVSLAPYSYEQYF. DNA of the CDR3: TGTGCCAGCAGTGTTTCTCTAGCACCTTACTCCTACGAGCAGTACTTC.

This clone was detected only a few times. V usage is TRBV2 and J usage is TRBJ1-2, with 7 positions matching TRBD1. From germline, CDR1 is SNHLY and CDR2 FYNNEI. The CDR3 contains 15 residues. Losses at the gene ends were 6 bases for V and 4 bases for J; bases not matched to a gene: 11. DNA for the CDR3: TGTGCCAGCAGAGTTACGGGACAGAAATCCTATGGCTACACCTTC. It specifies CASRVTGQKSYGYTF.

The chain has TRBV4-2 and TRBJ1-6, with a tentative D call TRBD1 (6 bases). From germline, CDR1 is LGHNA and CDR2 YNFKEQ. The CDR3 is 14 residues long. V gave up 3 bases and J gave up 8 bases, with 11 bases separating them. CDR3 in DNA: TGTGCCAGCAGCCATAGGGGGTTGGATTCACCCCTCCACTTT. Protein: CASSHRGLDSPLHF.

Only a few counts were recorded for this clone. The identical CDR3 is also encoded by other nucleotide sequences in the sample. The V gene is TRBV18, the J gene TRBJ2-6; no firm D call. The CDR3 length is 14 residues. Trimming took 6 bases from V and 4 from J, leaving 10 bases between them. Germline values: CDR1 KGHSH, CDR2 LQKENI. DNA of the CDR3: TGTGCCAGCTCGTTGGGATCCGGGGCCAACGTCCTGACTTTC. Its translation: CASSLGSGANVLTF.